The table lists the clone carrying this TCR beta chain with a count of one. As yet, its antigen is unknown. Primers included in the PCR were 60 Vbeta and 13 Jbeta primers. The assay was immunoSEQ multiplex PCR, and TCRdb's table has in-frame clones only and misses some. The data contain around 50,000 clones, around three quarters of them singletons. This record belongs to a study of cytomegalovirus exposure and HLA in healthy donors. Findings and caveats of the study: A later examination showed that TCR association rates differed by HLA locus, with DRB1 most and HLA-C fewest.

The CDR3 spans 13 residues. V gave up 4 bases and J gave up 9 bases, with 10 bases separating them. Germline assignment: CDR1 SGHTA and CDR2 FQGNSA. This TCR was recovered from a man aged 25 to 45 in good health and CMV-seropositive. The material sequenced was PBMCs. This rearrangement joins TRBV7-2 to TRBJ1-6, with D perhaps matching TRBD1 (6 bases). CDR3 sequence: CASSYQTGSPLHF. As DNA, the CDR3 is TGTGCCAGCAGCTACCAGACAGGTTCACCCCTCCACTTT.